The 18 T cell receptor beta chains below come from one sample, sequenced in a study of long-term antiretroviral therapy in people with HIV. Sequencing used immunoSEQ v3.0 at survey level. Some clones are missing from TCRdb's copy, which holds only in-frame ones; the method was immunoSEQ multiplex PCR. The data show 16,000 or so clones, with 70% to 90% seen just once and roughly 4.8% held by the top ten. The starting material was unsorted PBMCs, obtained 0.5 years after starting antiretroviral therapy. The receptors stem from a woman in her thirties or forties with HIV.

V gene TRBV10-2 combines with J gene TRBJ2-7; 7 bases agree with TRBD2. After removal of 7 bases from V and 5 bases from J, the junction contained 8 bases not matched to a gene. CDR1 is WSHSY, CDR2 SAAADI, per germline. The CDR3 extends over 13 amino acids. CDR3 in amino acids: CASTLAGANEQYF. The CDR3 DNA is TGCGCCAGCACCCTTGCGGGAGCCAACGAGCAGTACTTC.

This chain uses TRBV5-4 with TRBJ2-1; D possibly corresponds to TRBD1 (5 bases). The CDR3 is 16 residues long. The V and J ends lost 5 bases and 7 bases respectively, with 22 bases between them. Germline V gene sequence: CDR1 SGHNT, CDR2 YYREEE (reference sequence). In nucleotides, the CDR3 is TGTGCCAGCAGTCTGCCCTCTGGGGCCCTTGGAAATGAGCAGTTCTTC. Protein: CASSLPSGALGNEQFF.

This clone was recorded once. The chain is built from TRBV5-6 and TRBJ2-5, with 10 positions matching TRBD1. V lost 2 bases and J lost 6; bases outside the gene matches: 4. The CDR3 loop spans 14 amino acids. Germline CDR1 is SGHDT and CDR2 is YYEEEE. As DNA, the CDR3 is TGTGCCAGCAGCTTCGGGACAGGGGTAAAGACCCAGTACTTC. Its translation is CASSFGTGVKTQYF.

The chain recombines TRBV9 with TRBJ1-1; no firm D call. The germline CDR1 and CDR2 sequences are SGDLS and YYNGEE. V lost 3 bases, J lost 1 base, and 10 bases lay in between. The CDR3 length is 14 residues. The CDR3 DNA is TGTGCCAGCAGCGAGCCGATCGGGAACACTGAAGCTTTCTTT. Its protein product is CASSEPIGNTEAFF.

The chain has TRBV11-2 and TRBJ2-1; 7 bases agree with TRBD2. The ends lost 1 base at V and 3 bases at J; junction bases unmatched: 6. The CDR3 has 16 residues. Germline CDR1 is SGHAT and CDR2 is FQNNGV. For the CDR3, the DNA is TGTGCCAGCAGCTTAGGGGCGGGGAGGGGCTACAATGAGCAGTTCTTC. This codes for CASSLGAGRGYNEQFF.

The V call is TRBV7-3, the J call TRBJ2-3; D gene ambiguous. Per germline, CDR1 SGHTA and CDR2 FQGTGA. The CDR3 loop spans 16 amino acids. V was cut by 3 bases and J by 0 bases, with 13 bases left in between. The CDR3 protein is CASSLLAASSTDTQYF. In DNA, the CDR3 is TGTGCCAGCAGCTTGCTCGCAGCTTCTAGCACAGATACGCAGTATTTT.

V usage is TRBV6-5 and J usage is TRBJ1-2; D is unclear. The germline V gene has CDR1 MNHEY and CDR2 SVGAGI. The CDR3 sequence is 13 residues long. V was cut by 0 bases and J by 4 bases, with 6 bases left in between. CDR3 residues: CASSYSVGYGYTF. The CDR3 DNA reads TGTGCCAGCAGTTACTCGGTCGGCTATGGCTACACCTTC.

This clone appeared a single time. This chain connects TRBV4-3 to TRBJ2-7, with unresolved D. The germline V and J ends were trimmed by 2 bases and 0 bases, with 8 bases remaining between them. The germline CDR1 and CDR2 sequences are LGHNA and YSLEER. This CDR3 contains 14 residues. CDR3 protein: CASSQSLSSYEQYF. CDR3 nucleotides: TGCGCCAGCAGCCAATCCTTGAGCTCCTACGAGCAGTACTTC.

The chain employs TRBV5-1 and TRBJ2-7; tentative D call: TRBD2 (5 bases). The CDR3 loop spans 14 amino acids. From germline, CDR1 is SGHRS and CDR2 YFSETQ. V lost 4 bases, J lost 3 bases, and 14 bases lay in between. Here the CDR3 reads CASSLRLEDYEQYF. In nucleotides, the CDR3 is TGCGCCAGCAGCCTTAGACTGGAGGACTACGAGCAGTACTTC.

This chain joins TRBV7-2 and TRBJ1-5, with D uncertain. There are 14 residues in the CDR3. Trimming left V 1 base short and J 6 bases short, with 10 bases between. Germline CDR1 reads SGHTA; CDR2 reads FQGNSA. The CDR3 is CASSLVRVFQPQHF. The CDR3 DNA sequence: TGTGCCAGCAGCTTAGTGCGGGTTTTTCAGCCCCAGCATTTT.

This chain connects TRBV19 to TRBJ2-5; D is perhaps TRBD1 (5 bases). V shed 5 bases and J shed 7 bases, with 14 bases lying between them. This CDR3 spans 13 amino acids. Germline V gene lookup returns CDR1 LNHDA and CDR2 SQIVND (reference sequence). CDR3 sequence (DNA): TGTGCCAGTAGTCCTCAGGGTCGAGGGACCCAGTACTTC. The encoded protein is CASSPQGRGTQYF.

V and J are TRBV27 and TRBJ2-7; D is possibly TRBD1 (6 bases). The ends were cut back, 2 bases at V and 0 bases at J, with 8 bases in the middle. Germline values: CDR1 MNHEY, CDR2 SMNVEV (reference sequence). This CDR3 spans 14 amino acids. CDR3 sequence: CASSLGDNSYEQYF. Here the CDR3 DNA reads TGTGCCAGCAGTTTAGGGGACAACTCCTACGAGCAGTACTTC.

The chain links TRBV19 to TRBJ2-5; no reliable D call. This CDR3 spans 13 amino acids. Germline V gene lookup returns CDR1 LNHDA and CDR2 SQIVND (reference sequence). Trimming removed 2 bases from V and 0 bases from J, with 4 bases in between. As DNA, the CDR3 is TGTGCCAGTAGTATACGGAACCAAGAGACCCAGTACTTC. Translation gives CASSIRNQETQYF.

This clone was detected a few times. The chain couples TRBV28 to TRBJ2-7; TRBD2 aligns across 7 bases. The CDR3 sequence is 13 residues long. Trimming at V came to 7 bases and at J to 0 bases, leaving 3 bases not matched to a gene. CDR1 is MDHEN, CDR2 SYDVKM, per germline. The CDR3 is CASISGNSYEQYF. For the CDR3, the DNA is TGTGCCAGCATCAGCGGGAACTCCTACGAGCAGTACTTC.

This chain connects TRBV5-4 to TRBJ2-3; D remains ambiguous. The germline gives CDR1 SGHNT, CDR2 YYREEE (reference sequence). The V end was cut by 6 bases, the J end by 0 bases, with 8 bases between. This CDR3 is 13 amino acids long. The CDR3 here is CASNAPSTDTQYF. The DNA of the CDR3 is TGTGCCAGCAACGCACCAAGCACAGATACGCAGTATTTT.

The chain employs TRBV7-2 and TRBJ1-5; the D gene is possibly TRBD1 (6 bases). Per germline, CDR1 SGHTA and CDR2 FQGNSA. The V end lost 5 bases, the J end lost 5 bases, and 10 bases lay between the germline ends. The CDR3 covers 13 residues. This CDR3 is CASSKQGDQPQHF. The CDR3 coding sequence is TGTGCCAGCAGCAAACAGGGAGATCAGCCCCAGCATTTT.

The chain uses TRBV19 and TRBJ2-5; D is uncertain. CDR1 is LNHDA and CDR2 is SQIVND in the germline V gene (reference sequence). Deletions cut 7 bases from V and 5 bases from J, with 23 bases between. This CDR3 is 16 amino acids long. The CDR3 DNA reads TGTGCCAGTACCCCAAGTGGTGGCAGCCTCTCCGAGACCCAGTACTTC. Its translation: CASTPSGGSLSETQYF. Full variable domain (rest looked up from reference TRBV19 and TRBJ2-5): DGGITQSPKYLFRKEGQNVTLSCEQNLNHDAMYWYRQDPGQGLRLIYYSQIVNDFQKGDIAEGYSVSREKKESFPLTVTSAQKNPTAFYLCASTPSGGSLSETQYFGPGTRLLVL.

The chain joins TRBV7-9 to TRBJ2-2; D may correspond to TRBD1 or TRBD2 (5 bases each). Per the germline V gene, CDR1 is SEHNR and CDR2 is FQNEAQ (reference sequence). The CDR3 contains 15 residues. Trimming left V 4 bases short and J 2 bases short, with 11 bases between. The CDR3: CASSYGTVNTGELFF. The CDR3 DNA reads as TGTGCCAGCAGCTACGGGACGGTTAACACCGGGGAGCTGTTTTTT.